This T cell receptor (beta chain) appears in the sequencing data of a study of identical twins. The CDR3 consists of 15 residues. Trimming removed 8 bases at V and 3 bases at J, with 20 bases between. Germline-derived CDR1 and CDR2 are MDHEN and SYDVKM. From the 5' RACE reads, TCRdb called clonotypes with MiXCR, one entry per CDR3 protein. Of 690,000 or so distinct CDR3 sequences in the sample, less than 10% were seen once. Findings and caveats of the study: Conclusions relied on cross-sectional statistical analysis, not following the same donors. Whereas memory repertoires showed no such difference, abundant cord blood beta clonotypes carried fewer insertions.

As concerns this clonotype: Its antigen is undetermined.

These same records also appear under a second study, on yellow fever vaccine responses in identical twins.

V is TRBV28 and J is TRBJ2-7; D is perhaps TRBD1 (6 bases). Sequenced sample: PBMCs. This clonotype originated in a young woman in good health. CDR3 region: CASRPLRDKVYEQYF. The CDR3 coding sequence is TGTGCCAGCCGCCCCCTTCGGGACAAAGTCTACGAGCAGTACTTC.